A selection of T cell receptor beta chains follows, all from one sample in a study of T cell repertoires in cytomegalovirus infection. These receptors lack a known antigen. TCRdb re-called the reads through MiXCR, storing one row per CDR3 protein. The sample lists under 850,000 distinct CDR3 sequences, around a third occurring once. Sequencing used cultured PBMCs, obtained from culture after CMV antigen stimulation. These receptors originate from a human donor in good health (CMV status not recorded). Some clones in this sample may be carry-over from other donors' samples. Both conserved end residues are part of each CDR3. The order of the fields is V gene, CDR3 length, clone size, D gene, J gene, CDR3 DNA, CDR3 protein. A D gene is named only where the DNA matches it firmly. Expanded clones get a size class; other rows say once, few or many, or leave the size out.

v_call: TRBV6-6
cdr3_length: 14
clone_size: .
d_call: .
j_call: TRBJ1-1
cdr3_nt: TGTGCCAGCAGTGTTTGGACTCAGAACACTGAAGCTTTCTTT
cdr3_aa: CASSVWTQNTEAFF

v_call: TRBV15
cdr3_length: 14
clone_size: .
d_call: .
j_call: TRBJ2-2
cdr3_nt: TGTGCCACCAAGGAACAGGGTGGGGACGGGGAGCTGTTTTTT
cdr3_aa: CATKEQGGDGELFF

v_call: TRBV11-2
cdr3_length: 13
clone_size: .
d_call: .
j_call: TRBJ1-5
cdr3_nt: TGTGCCAGCAGCCCCTCAGGCCCGGGGCCCCAGCATTTT
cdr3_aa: CASSPSGPGPQHF

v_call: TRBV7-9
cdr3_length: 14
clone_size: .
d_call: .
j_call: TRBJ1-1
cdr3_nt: TGTGCCAGCAGTTTGAGTGAAATGAACACTGAAGCTTTCTTT
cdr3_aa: CASSLSEMNTEAFF

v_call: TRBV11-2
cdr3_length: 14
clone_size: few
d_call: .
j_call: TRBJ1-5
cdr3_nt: TGTGCCAGCAGCCCCCACGGGGGAAATCAGCCCCAGCATTTT
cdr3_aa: CASSPHGGNQPQHF

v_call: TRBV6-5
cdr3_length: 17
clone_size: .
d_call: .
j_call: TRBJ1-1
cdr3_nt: TGTGCCAGCAGTTACTCGGGTCCAGGGCTCATGAACACTGAAGCTTTCTTT
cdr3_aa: CASSYSGPGLMNTEAFF

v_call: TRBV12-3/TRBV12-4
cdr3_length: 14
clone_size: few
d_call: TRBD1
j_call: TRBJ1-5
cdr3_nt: TGTGCCAGCACCCCTGGACAGGTCAATCAGCCCCAGCATTTT
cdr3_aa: CASTPGQVNQPQHF

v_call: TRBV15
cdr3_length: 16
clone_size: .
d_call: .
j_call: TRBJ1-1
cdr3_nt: TGTGCCACCAGCAGGGGGGGGAGGAGCATGAACACTGAAGCTTTCTTT
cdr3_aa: CATSRGGRSMNTEAFF

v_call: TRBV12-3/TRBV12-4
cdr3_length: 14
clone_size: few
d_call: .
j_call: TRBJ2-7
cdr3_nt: TGTGCCAGCACGCCACAGGTCCCATTGGGGGAGCAGTACTTC
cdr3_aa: CASTPQVPLGEQYF

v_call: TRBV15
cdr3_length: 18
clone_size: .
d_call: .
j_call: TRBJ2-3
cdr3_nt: TGTGCCACCAGCGAAGGAAGGTTCGTCAGGAGGACCACAGATACGCAGTATTTT
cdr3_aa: CATSEGRFVRRTTDTQYF

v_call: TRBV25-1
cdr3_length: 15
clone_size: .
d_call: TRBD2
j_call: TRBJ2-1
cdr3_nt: TGTGCCAGCAGTGAACCGGCGGGAGGGCCTATTGAGCAGTTCTTC
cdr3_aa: CASSEPAGGPIEQFF

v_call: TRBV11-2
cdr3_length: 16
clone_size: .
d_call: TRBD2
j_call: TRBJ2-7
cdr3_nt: TGTGCCAGCAGCTCCTATCGGACTAGCGTGGCCTACGAGCAGTACTTC
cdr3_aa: CASSSYRTSVAYEQYF

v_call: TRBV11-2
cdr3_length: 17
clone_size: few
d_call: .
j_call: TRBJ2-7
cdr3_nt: TGTGCCAGCAGTCGAAACCGGGGTGGGGGGACCCCCTACGAGCAGTACTTC
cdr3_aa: CASSRNRGGGTPYEQYF

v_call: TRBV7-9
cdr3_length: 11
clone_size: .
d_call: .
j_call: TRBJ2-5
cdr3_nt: TGTGCCAGCAGCCCGGGACGGACCCAGTACTTC
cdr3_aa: CASSPGRTQYF

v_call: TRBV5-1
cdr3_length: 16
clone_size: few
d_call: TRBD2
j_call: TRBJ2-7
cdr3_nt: TGCGCCAGCAGCTTGGTAGCTAGCGGGAGCGTGGACGAGCAGTACTTC
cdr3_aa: CASSLVASGSVDEQYF

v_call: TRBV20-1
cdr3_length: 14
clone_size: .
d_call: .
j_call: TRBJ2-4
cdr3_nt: TGCAGTGCTAGATTTCCGGGATTAAAAAACATTCAGTACTTC
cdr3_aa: CSARFPGLKNIQYF

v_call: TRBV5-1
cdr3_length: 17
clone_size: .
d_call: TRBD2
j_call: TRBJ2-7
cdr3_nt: TGCGCCAGCAGCTACGAGACTAGCGGGAGGTGGGGAAACGAGCAGTACTTC
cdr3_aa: CASSYETSGRWGNEQYF

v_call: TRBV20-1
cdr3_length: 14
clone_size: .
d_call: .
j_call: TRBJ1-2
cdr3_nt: TGCAGTGCTAGAGATCACAGAAGGAACTATGGCTACACCTTC
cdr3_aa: CSARDHRRNYGYTF

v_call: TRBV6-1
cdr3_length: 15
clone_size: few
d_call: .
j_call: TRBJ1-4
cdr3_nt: TGTGCCAGCAGTGCCTTAGATGCAACTAATGAAAAACTGTTTTTT
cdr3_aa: CASSALDATNEKLFF

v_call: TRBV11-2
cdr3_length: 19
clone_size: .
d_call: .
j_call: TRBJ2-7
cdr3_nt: TGTGCCAGCAGCTTAGGTGGCAGGGGGCTACTAGCGCACCTGTACGAGCAGTACTTC
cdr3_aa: CASSLGGRGLLAHLYEQYF

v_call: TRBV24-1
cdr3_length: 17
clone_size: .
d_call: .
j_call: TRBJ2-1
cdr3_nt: TGTGCCACCAGTGATGCCGACGGGAGCACCTCCTACAATGAGCAGTTCTTC
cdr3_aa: CATSDADGSTSYNEQFF

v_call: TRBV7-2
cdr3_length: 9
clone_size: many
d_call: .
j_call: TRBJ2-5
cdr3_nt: TGTGCCAGACTAGAGTCCCAGTACTTC
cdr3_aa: CARLESQYF

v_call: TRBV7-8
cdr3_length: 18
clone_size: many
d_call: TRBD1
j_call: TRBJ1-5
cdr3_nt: TGTGCCAGCAGCTTTTCGACGGGAGGGGGCATGGGCAATCAGCCCCAGCATTTT
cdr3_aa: CASSFSTGGGMGNQPQHF

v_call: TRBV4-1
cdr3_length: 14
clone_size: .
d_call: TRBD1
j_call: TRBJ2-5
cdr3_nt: TGCGCCAGCAGCCAGACAGGGGGCTGGGAGACCCAGTACTTC
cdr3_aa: CASSQTGGWETQYF

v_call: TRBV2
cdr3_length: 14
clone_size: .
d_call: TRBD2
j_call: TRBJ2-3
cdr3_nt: TGTGCCAGCAGGACTAGCCCTGGGAGAGATACGCAGTATTTT
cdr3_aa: CASRTSPGRDTQYF

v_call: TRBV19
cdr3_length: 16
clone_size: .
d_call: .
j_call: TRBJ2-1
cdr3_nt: TGTGCCAGTAGTACCCCACGCGGATTCGCCTACAATGAGCAGTTCTTC
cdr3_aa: CASSTPRGFAYNEQFF

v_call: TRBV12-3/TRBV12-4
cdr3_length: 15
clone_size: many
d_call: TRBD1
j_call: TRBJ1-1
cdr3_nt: TGTGCCAGCAGTTTAGAAGGGACAGAGAACACTGAAGCTTTCTTT
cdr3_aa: CASSLEGTENTEAFF

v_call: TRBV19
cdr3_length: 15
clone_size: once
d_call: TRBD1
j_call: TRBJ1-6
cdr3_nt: TGTGCCAGTAGTATAGCCGGACAGGGAAATTCACCCCTCCACTTT
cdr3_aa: CASSIAGQGNSPLHF

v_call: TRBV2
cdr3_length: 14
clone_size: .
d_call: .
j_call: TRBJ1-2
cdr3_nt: TGTGCCAGCAGTGAAGCCGGGAGCGACTATGGCTACACCTTC
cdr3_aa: CASSEAGSDYGYTF

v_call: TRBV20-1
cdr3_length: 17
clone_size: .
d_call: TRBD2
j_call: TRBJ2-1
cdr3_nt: TGCAGTGCTAGAGATAGGGCGGGAGAGCGTTCCTACAATGAGCAGTTCTTC
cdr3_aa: CSARDRAGERSYNEQFF

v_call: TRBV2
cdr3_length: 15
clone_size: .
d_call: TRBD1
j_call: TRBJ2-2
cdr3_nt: TGTGCCAGCAGTCGACAGGGGGCACACACCGGGGAGCTGTTTTTT
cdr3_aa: CASSRQGAHTGELFF

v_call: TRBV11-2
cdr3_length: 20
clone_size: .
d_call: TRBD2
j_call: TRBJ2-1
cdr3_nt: TGTGCCAGCAGCGGGGGGGTCGGGACTAGCGGGAACATCATCCACAATGAGCAGTTCTTC
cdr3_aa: CASSGGVGTSGNIIHNEQFF

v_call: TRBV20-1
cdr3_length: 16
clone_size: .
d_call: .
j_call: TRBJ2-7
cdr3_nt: TGCAGTGCTAGACCTTTAAGGGGGGGGCCTCCCTACGAGCAGTACTTC
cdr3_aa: CSARPLRGGPPYEQYF

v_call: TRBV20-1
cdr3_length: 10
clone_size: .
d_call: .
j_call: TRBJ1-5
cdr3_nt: TGCAGTGCTGGACCCCAGCCCCAGCATTTT
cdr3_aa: CSAGPQPQHF

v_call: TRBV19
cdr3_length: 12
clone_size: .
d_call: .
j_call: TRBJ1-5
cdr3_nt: TGTGCCAGTAGTCCGATCAATCAGCCCCAGCATTTT
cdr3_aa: CASSPINQPQHF

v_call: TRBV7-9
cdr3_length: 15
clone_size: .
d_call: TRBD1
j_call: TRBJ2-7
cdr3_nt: TGTGCCAGCAGCGATAGGACAGGGGGCGCGTACGAGCAGTACTTC
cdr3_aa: CASSDRTGGAYEQYF

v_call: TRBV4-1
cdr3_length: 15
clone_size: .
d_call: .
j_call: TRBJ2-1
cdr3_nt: TGCGCCAGCAGCCAAGATCCCGGCATGGACGTTGGGCAGTTCTTC
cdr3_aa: CASSQDPGMDVGQFF

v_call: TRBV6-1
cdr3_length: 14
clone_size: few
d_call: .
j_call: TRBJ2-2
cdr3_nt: TGTGCCAGCAGTAAAGGGGGGGCCTCCGGGGAGCTGTTTTTT
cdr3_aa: CASSKGGASGELFF

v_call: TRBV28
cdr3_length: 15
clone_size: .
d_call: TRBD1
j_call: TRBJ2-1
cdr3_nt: TGTGCCAGCAGTTCCCTTGGACAGGGGGTCAATGAGCAGTTCTTC
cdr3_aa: CASSSLGQGVNEQFF

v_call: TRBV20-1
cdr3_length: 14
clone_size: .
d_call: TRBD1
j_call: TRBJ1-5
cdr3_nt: TGCAGTGCGGGGGACAGGGGTTATCTGAAGCCCCAGCATTTT
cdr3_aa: CSAGDRGYLKPQHF

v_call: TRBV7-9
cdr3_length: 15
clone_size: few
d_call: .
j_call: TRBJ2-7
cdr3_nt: TGTGCCAGCAGCAACCACCGGGACACGTACTACGAGCAGTACTTC
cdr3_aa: CASSNHRDTYYEQYF

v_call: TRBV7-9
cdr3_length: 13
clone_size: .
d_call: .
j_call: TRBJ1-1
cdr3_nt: TGTGCCAGCAGCTTAGAGGTGACAGCTGAAGCTTTCTTT
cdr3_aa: CASSLEVTAEAFF

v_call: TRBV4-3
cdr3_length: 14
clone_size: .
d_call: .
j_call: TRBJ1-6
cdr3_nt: TGCGCCAGCAGCCAATCTGGGACAAACTCACCCCTCCACTTT
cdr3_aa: CASSQSGTNSPLHF

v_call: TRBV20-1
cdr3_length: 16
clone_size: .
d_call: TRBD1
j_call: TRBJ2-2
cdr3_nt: TGCAGTGCTAGAGAAGCTGGACAGGCGAACACCGGGGAGCTGTTTTTT
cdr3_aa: CSAREAGQANTGELFF

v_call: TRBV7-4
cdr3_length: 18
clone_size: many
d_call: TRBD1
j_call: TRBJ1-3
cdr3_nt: TGTGCCAGCAGCCTGGGACAGGAACCGAGTCCCTCTGGAAACACCATATATTTT
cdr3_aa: CASSLGQEPSPSGNTIYF

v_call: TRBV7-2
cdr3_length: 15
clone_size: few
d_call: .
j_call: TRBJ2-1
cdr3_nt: TGTGCCAGCAGCCGCCCGTGGCAGGGCTACAATGAGCAGTTCTTC
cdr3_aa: CASSRPWQGYNEQFF

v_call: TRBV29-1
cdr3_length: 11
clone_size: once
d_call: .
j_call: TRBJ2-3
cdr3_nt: TGCAGCGTGGCCGAGGCAGATACGCAGTATTTT
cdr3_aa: CSVAEADTQYF

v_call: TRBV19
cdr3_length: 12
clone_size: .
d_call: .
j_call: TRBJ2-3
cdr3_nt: TGTGCCAGTAGTATAAAACCAGATACGCAGTATTTT
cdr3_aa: CASSIKPDTQYF

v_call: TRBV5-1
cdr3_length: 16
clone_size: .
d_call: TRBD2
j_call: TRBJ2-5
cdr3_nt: TGCGCCAGCAGTTACTTACTAGCGGGGGTCCAAGAGACCCAGTACTTC
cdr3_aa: CASSYLLAGVQETQYF

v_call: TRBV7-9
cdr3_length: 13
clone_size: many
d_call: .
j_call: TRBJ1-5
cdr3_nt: TGTGCCAGCAGCTTGGGGATCCGAAATCCCCAGCATTTT
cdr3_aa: CASSLGIRNPQHF

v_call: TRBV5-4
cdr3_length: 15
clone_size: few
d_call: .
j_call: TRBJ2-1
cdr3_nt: TGTGCCAGCAGCGCAACTAGTTTATCCTACAATGAGCAGTTCTTC
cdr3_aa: CASSATSLSYNEQFF

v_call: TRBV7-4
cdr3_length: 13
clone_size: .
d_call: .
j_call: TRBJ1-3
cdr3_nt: TGTGCCAGCAGCTTAGTCGCAGCCAGGACCATATATTTT
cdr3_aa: CASSLVAARTIYF

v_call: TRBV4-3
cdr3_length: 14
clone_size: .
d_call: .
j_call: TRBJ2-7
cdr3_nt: TGCGCCAGCAGCCAAGATGGCTGGGGCTACGAGCAGTACTTC
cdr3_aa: CASSQDGWGYEQYF